This T cell receptor (beta chain) was identified in a study of PD-1 blockade in classical Hodgkin lymphoma. The time point here: cycle 4 day 1 (C4D1), after about 6 weeks of nivolumab. Relapses following autologous stem cell transplantation were seen in all patients, with brentuximab vedotin exposure varying. By magnetic negative selection, CD4+ T cells were purified from thawed PBMCs. This clone was found a few times. Antigen: not known. CDR1 and CDR2 (germline): SGHNT, YYREEE (reference sequence). Trimming left V 0 bases short and J 5 bases short, with 9 bases between. CDR3 size: 13 residues. Study observations and caveats: The study reported lower baseline TCR diversity in newly diagnosed patients than in healthy donors. By C4D1 there was a significant rise in CD4+ TCR diversity but not in CD8+ TCR diversity. Patients with a complete response exhibited baseline diversity comparable to newly diagnosed patients.

Assay used: immunoSEQ multiplex PCR; TCRdb lists only in-frame clones, some missing. Found here are 15,000 to 20,000 clones, about 68% of them singletons; the top ten hold 2% to 2.5%. This TCR was recovered from a human donor with classical Hodgkin lymphoma. The rearrangement joins TRBV5-4 to TRBJ2-7; D is possibly TRBD1 (5 bases). The specimen comprised CD4+ T cells from blood, sampled before the fourth cycle of nivolumab. CDR3 in amino acids: CASSLGGVNEQYF. The CDR3 DNA reads TGTGCCAGCAGCTTGGGGGGCGTCAACGAGCAGTACTTC.